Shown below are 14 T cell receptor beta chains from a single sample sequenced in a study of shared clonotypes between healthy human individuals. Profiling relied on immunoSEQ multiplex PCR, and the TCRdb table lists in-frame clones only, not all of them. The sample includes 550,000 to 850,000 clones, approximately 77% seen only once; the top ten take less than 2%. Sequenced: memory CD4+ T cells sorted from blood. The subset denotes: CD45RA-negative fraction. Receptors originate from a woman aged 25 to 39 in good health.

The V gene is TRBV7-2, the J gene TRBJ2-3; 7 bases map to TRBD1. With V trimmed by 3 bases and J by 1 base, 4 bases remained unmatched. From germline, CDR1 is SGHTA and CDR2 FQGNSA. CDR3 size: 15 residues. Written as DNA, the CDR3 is TGTGCCAGCAGCTTCGGAGGACAGGGCACAGATACGCAGTATTTT. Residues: CASSFGGQGTDTQYF.

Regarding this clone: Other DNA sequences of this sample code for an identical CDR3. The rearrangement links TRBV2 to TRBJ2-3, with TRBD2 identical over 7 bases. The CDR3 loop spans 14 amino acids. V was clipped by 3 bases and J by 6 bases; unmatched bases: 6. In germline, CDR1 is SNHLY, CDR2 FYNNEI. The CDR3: CASSERLAGDTQYF. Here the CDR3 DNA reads TGTGCCAGCAGTGAGAGACTAGCAGGTGATACGCAGTATTTT. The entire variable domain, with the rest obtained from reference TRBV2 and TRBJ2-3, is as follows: EPEVTQTPSHQVTQMGQEVILRCVPISNHLYFYWYRQILGQKVEFLVSFYNNEISEKSEIFDDQFSVERPDGSNFTLKIRSTKLEDSAMYFCASSERLAGDTQYFGPGTRLTVL.

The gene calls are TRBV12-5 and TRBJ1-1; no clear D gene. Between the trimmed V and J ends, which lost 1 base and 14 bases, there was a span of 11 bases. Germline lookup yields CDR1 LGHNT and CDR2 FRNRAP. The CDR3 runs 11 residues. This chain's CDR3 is CASGLEGEMFF. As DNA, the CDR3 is TGTGCTAGTGGTTTGGAAGGAGAAATGTTCTTT.

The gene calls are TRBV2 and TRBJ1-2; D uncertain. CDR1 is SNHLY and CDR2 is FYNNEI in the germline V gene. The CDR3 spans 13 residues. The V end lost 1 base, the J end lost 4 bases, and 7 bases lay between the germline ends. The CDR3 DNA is TGTGCCAGCAGTGAAGGCGGGATCTATGGCTACACCTTC. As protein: CASSEGGIYGYTF.

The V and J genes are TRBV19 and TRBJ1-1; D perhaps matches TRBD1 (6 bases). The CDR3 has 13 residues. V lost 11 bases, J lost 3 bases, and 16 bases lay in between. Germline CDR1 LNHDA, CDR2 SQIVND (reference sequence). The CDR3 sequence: CACSWGRDTEAFF. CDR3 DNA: TGTGCCTGCTCGTGGGGGCGCGACACTGAAGCTTTCTTT.

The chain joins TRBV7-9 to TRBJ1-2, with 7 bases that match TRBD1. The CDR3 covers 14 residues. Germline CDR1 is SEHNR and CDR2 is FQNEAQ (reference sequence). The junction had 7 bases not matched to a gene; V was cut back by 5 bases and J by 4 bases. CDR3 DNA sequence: TGTGCCAGCAGCCCACAGGGACAGCGCTATGGCTACACCTTC. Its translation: CASSPQGQRYGYTF.

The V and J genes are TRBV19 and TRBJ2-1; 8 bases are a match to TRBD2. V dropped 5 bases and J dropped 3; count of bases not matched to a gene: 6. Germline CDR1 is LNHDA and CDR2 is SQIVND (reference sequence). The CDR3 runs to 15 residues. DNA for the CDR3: TGTGCCAGTAGTGTTCAGGCGGGGGGCTACAATGAGCAGTTCTTC. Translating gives CASSVQAGGYNEQFF.

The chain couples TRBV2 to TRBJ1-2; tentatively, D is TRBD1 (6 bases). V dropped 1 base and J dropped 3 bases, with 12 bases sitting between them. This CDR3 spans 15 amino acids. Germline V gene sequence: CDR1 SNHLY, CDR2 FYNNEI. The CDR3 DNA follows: TGTGCCAGCAGTGAAGGTCAGGGGAGTTACTATGGCTACACCTTC. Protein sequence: CASSEGQGSYYGYTF.

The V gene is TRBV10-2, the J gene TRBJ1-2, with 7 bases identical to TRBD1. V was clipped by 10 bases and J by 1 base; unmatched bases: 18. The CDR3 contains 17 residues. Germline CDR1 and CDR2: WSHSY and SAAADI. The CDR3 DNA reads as TGCGCCACCCGGACAGGCCTATTAAGAGGGGGTAACTATGGCTACACCTTC. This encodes CATRTGLLRGGNYGYTF.

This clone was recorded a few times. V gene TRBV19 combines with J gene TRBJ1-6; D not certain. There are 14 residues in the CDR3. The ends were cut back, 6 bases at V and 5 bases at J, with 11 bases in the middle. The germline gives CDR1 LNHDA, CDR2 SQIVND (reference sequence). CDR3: CASRTDGDNSPLHF. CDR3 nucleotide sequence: TGTGCCAGTAGGACGGACGGTGATAATTCACCCCTCCACTTT.

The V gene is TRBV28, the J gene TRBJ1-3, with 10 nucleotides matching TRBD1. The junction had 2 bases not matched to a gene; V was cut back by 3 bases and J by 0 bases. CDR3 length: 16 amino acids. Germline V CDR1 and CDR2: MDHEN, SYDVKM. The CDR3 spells CASSFGQGDSGNTIYF. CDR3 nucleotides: TGTGCCAGCAGTTTTGGACAGGGGGACTCTGGAAACACCATATATTTT.

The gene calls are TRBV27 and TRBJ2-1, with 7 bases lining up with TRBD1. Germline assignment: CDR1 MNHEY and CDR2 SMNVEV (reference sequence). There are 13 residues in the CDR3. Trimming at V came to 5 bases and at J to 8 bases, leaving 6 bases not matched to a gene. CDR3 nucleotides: TGTGCCAGCAGTAGGTACCAGGGGGATGAGCAGTTCTTC. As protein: CASSRYQGDEQFF.

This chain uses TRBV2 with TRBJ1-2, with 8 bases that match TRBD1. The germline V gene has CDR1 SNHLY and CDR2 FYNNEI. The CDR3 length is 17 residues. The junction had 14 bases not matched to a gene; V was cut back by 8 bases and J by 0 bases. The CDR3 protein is CASERPTGESANYGYTF. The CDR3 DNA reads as TGTGCCAGCGAAAGACCGACAGGGGAGTCAGCTAACTATGGCTACACCTTC.

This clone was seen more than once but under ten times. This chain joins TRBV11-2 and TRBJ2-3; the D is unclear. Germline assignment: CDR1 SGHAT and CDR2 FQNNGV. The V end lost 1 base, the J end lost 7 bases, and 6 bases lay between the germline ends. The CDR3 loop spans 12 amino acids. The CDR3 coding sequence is TGTGCCAGCAGCTTAGTGGTAAATACGCAGTATTTT. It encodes CASSLVVNTQYF.